This T cell receptor (beta chain) was retrieved from a study of graft-versus-host responses after intestinal transplantation. Study context: All of the recipients had induction that used anti-thymocyte globulin, then tacrolimus and steroids for approximately 3 years.

Notes on this clone: As yet, its antigen is unknown.

There are 12 residues in the CDR3. Germline lookup yields CDR1 MNHEY and CDR2 SMNVEV (reference sequence). The J segment lost 10 bases and the V segment lost 3 bases, leaving 3 bases of the junction unmatched. TCRdb keeps only in-frame clones here, not all; method: immunoSEQ multiplex PCR. The repertoire includes approximately 99,000 clones, 85% to 95% of them detected once, and about 0.062% sits in the top ten. Sequencing was performed on unstimulated CD8+ T cells sorted from spleen or lymph node cells, taken before transplant. The V and J genes are TRBV27 and TRBJ2-1; the match to TRBD1 covers 7 bases. The receptor was derived from a human donor who was the organ donor for an intestinal transplant. CDR3 protein: CASSFQQGEQFF. The DNA for the CDR3 is TGTGCCAGCAGTTTTCAACAGGGGGAGCAGTTCTTC.